This record covers a single T cell receptor (beta chain). Data came from immunoSEQ multiplex PCR; TCRdb stores just in-frame clones and leaves some out. The data contain tens of thousands of clones, 80% to 95% of them singletons. These data are taken from a study of OX40 agonist ivuxolimab in advanced cancers. Turning to the study itself: Participants, around 80% male, averaged approximately 56 years of age, ranging from 23 to 79.

V dropped 0 bases and J dropped 7 bases, with 16 bases sitting between them. The CDR3 is made up of 16 amino acids. CDR1 and CDR2 from the germline V gene are MGHRA and YSYEKL. The sequence was collected from an adult with an advanced solid tumor such as melanoma, head and neck, liver or kidney cancer. This sequence joins TRBV4-1 and TRBJ1-3; a weak D match, TRBD1 (6 bases). The sequencing here drew on CD4+ or CD8+ T cells sorted from blood, taken in a trial of the OX40 agonist ivuxolimab. The CDR3 is CASSQDSGQLYNTIYF. As DNA, the CDR3 is TGCGCCAGCAGCCAAGATTCAGGACAGTTGTACAACACCATATATTTT.